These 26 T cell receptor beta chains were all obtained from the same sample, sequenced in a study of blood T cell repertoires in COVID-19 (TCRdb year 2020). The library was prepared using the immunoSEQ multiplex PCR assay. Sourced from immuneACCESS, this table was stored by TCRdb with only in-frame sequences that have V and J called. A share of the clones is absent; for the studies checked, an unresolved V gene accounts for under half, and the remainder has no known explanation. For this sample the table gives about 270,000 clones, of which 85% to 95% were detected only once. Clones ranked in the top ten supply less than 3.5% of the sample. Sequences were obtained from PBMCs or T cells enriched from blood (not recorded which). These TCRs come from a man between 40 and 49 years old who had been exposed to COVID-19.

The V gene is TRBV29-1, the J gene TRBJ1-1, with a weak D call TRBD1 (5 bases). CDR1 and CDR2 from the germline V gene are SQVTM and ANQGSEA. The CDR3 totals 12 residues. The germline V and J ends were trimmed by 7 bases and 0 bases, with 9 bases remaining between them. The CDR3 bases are TGCAGCGGTCGACAGATGAACACTGAAGCTTTCTTT. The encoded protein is CSGRQMNTEAFF.

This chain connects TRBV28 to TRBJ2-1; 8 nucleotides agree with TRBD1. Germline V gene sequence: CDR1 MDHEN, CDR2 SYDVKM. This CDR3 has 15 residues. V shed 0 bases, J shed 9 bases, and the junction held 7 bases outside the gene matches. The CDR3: CASSLWDRVGSEQFF. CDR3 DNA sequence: TGTGCCAGCAGTTTATGGGACAGGGTTGGTAGTGAGCAGTTCTTC.

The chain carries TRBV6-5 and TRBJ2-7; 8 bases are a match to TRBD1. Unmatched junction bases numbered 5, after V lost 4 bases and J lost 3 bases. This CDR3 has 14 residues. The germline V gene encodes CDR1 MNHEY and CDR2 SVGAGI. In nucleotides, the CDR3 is TGTGCCAGCAGTTCAGGGGGCGAGGGCTACGAGCAGTACTTC. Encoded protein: CASSSGGEGYEQYF.

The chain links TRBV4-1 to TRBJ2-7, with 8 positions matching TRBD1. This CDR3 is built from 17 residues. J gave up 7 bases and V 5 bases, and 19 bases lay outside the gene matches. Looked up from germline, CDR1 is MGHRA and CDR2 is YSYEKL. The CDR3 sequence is CASSSIQTGGWADEQYF. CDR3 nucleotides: TGCGCCAGCAGCTCGATCCAAACAGGGGGTTGGGCGGATGAGCAGTACTTC.

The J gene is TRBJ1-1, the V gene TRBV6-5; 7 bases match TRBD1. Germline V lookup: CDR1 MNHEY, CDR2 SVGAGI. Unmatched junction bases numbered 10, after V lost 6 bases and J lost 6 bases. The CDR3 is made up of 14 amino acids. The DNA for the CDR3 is TGTGCCAGCAGACCTAGGGGGCCCGACGCTGAAGCTTTCTTT. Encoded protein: CASRPRGPDAEAFF.

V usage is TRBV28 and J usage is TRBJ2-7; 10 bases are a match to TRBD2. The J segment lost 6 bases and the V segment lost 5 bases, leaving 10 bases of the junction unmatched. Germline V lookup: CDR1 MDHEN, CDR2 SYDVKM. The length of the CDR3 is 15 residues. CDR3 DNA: TGTGCCAGCAGTAGAACCGGGACTAGCGCAGGCGAGCAGTACTTC. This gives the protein CASSRTGTSAGEQYF.

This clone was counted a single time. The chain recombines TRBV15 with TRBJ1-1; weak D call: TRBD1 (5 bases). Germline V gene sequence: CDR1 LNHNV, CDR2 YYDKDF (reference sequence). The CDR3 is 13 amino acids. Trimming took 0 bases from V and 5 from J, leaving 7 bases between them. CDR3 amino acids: CATSRDRGTEAFF. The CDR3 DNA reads TGTGCCACCAGCAGAGATCGGGGGACTGAAGCTTTCTTT.

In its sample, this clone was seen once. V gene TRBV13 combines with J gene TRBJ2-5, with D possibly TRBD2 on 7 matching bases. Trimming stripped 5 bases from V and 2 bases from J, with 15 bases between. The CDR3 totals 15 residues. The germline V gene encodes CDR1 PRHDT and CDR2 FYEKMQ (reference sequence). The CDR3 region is CASSGRGGRQETQYF. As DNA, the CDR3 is TGTGCCAGCAGCGGAAGGGGGGGCAGGCAAGAGACCCAGTACTTC.

The CDR3 coding sequence is TGTGCCAGTACCAAACAGGGACAGGGGACCAATCAGCCCCAGCATTTT. Translating gives CASTKQGQGTNQPQHF. The V and J genes are TRBV19 and TRBJ1-5; 10 bases align to TRBD1. CDR3 length equals 16 residues. The V gene end was trimmed by 7 bases and the J gene end by 3 bases; junction bases not matched to a gene: 9. Germline CDR1 LNHDA, CDR2 SQIVND (reference sequence).

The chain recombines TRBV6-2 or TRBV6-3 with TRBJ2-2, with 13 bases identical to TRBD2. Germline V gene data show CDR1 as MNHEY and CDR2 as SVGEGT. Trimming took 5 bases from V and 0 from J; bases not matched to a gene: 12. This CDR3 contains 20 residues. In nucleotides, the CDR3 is TGTGCCAGCAGTGCCCCGGGACTAGCGGGGCTGGGACCGAACACCGGGGAGCTGTTTTTT. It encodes CASSAPGLAGLGPNTGELFF.

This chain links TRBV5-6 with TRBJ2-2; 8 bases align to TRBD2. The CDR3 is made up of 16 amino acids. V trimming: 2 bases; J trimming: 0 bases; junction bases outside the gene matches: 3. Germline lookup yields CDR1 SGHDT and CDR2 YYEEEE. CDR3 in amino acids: CASSFGRVSNTGELFF. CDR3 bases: TGTGCCAGCAGCTTCGGGAGGGTTTCGAACACCGGGGAGCTGTTTTTT.

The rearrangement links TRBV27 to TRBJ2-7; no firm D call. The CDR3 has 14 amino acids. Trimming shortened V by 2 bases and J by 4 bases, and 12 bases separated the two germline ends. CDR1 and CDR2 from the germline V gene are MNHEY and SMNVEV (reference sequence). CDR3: CASSLLANRYEQYF. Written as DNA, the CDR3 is TGTGCCAGCAGTTTACTTGCAAATCGGTACGAGCAGTACTTC.

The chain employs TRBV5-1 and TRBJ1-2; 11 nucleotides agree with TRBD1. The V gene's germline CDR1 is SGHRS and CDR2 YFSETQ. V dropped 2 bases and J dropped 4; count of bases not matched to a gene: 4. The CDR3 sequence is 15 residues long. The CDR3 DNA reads TGCGCCAGCAGCTTCGGACAGGGGGCCGGCTATGGCTACACCTTC. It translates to CASSFGQGAGYGYTF.

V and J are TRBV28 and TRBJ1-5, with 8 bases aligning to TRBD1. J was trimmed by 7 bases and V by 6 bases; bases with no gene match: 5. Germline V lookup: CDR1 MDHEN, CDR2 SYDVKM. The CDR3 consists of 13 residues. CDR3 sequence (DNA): TGTGCCAGCAGGGAACAGGGGGTACAGCCCCAGCATTTT. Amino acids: CASREQGVQPQHF.

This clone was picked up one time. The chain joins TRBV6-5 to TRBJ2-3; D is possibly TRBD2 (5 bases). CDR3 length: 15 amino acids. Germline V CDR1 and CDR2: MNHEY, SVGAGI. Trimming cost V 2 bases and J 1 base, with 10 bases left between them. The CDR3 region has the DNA TGTGCCAGCAGTTACCGTCCCGGGGGCACAGATACGCAGTATTTT. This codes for CASSYRPGGTDTQYF.

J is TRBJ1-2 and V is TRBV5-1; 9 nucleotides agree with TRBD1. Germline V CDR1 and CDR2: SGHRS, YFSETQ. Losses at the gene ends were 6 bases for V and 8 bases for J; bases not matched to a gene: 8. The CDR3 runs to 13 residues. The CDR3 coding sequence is TGCGCCAGCAATATCGGGACAGGGAACGGCTACACCTTC. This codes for CASNIGTGNGYTF.

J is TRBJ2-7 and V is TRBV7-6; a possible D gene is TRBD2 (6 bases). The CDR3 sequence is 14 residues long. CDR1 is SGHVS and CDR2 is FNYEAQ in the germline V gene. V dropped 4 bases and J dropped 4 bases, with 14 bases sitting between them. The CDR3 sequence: CASSSEGLRYEQYF. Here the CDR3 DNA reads TGTGCCAGCAGCTCAGAGGGACTTCGTTACGAGCAGTACTTC.

The CDR3 nucleotides are TGTGCCAGCAGTAAGGCCGGCGGGGCCCCCTACGAGCAGTACTTC. Protein sequence: CASSKAGGAPYEQYF. The chain carries TRBV28 and TRBJ2-7; maybe TRBD2 (6 bases). V was trimmed by 5 bases and J by 2 bases, leaving 16 bases between them. Germline lookup yields CDR1 MDHEN and CDR2 SYDVKM. The CDR3 sequence is 15 residues long.

CDR3 sequence (DNA): TGTGCCACCCGGGACAGCTCCTACGAGCAGTACTTC. It translates to CATRDSSYEQYF. The chain links TRBV12-3 or TRBV12-4 to TRBJ2-7; 7 nucleotides line up with TRBD1. This CDR3 region has 12 residues. J gave up 0 bases and V 10 bases, and 3 bases lay outside the gene matches.

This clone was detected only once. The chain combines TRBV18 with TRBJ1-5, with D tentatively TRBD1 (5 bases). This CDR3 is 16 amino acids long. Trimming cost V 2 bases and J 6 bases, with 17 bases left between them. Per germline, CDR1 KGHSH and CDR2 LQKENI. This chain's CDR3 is CASSPMRQTSLQPQHF. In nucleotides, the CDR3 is TGTGCCAGCTCACCAATGAGACAGACATCTCTTCAGCCCCAGCATTTT.

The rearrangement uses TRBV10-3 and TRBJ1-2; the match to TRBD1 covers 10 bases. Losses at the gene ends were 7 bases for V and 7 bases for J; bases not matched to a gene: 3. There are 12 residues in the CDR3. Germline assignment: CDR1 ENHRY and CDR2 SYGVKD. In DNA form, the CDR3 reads TGTGCCATCAAACGGACAGGGGGTGGCTACACCTTC. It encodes CAIKRTGGGYTF.

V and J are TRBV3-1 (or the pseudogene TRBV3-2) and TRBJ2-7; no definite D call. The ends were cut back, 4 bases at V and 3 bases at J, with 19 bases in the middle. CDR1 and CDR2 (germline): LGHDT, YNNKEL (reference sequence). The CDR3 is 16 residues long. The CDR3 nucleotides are TGTGCCAGCAGCCCTCCGGTGGTCGGGTTTGGCTACGAGCAGTACTTC. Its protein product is CASSPPVVGFGYEQYF.

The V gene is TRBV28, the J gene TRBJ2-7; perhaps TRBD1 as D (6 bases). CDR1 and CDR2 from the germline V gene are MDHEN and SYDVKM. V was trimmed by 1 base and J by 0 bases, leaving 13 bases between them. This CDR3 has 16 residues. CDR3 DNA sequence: TGTGCCAGCAGTTTATTGGGGGCGACAGGCTCCTACGAGCAGTACTTC. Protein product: CASSLLGATGSYEQYF.

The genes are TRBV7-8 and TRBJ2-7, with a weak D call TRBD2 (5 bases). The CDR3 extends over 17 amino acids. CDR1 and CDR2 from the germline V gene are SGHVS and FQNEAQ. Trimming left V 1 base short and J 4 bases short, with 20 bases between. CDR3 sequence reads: CASSLGFGERASYEQYF. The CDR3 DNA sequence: TGTGCCAGCAGCTTAGGTTTTGGCGAGAGGGCGAGTTACGAGCAGTACTTC.

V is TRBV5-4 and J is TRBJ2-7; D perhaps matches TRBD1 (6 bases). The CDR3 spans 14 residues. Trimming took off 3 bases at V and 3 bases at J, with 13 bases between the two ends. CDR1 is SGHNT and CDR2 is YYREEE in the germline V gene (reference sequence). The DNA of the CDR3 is TGTGCCAGCAGCTCCGGGACAAGAAACTACGAGCAGTACTTC. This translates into CASSSGTRNYEQYF.

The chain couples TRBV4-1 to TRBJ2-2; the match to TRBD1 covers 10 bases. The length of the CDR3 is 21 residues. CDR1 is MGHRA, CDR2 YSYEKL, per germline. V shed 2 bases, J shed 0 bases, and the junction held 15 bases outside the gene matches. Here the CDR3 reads CASSQTRDRGMKGSNTGELFF. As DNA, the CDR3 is TGCGCCAGCAGCCAAACGAGGGACAGGGGCATGAAGGGATCGAACACCGGGGAGCTGTTTTTT.